The subject of this entry is one TCR beta chain. Its antigen is still unknown. Sequenced by immunoSEQ multiplex PCR; TCRdb stores in-frame clones only, minus some. Among some 130,000 clones listed, under 95% were seen once. The data were taken from a study of T cell responses to AZD1222 COVID-19 vaccine. Study-wide points: Just a handful of AZD1222 recipients were seropositive at baseline. Spike-specific TCR breadth and depth went up after people got two AZD1222 doses.

The sequence derives from an adult in good health. The sample was peripheral blood, taken on day 0 of AZD1222 vaccination.

Written as DNA, the CDR3 is TGTGCCAGCAGCGTAGATGTAGGGTATCGCAATGAGCAGTTCTTC. This translates into CASSVDVGYRNEQFF. The chain has TRBV9 and TRBJ2-1; no definite D call. The V end lost 0 bases, the J end lost 6 bases, and 13 bases lay between the germline ends. Germline CDR1 SGDLS, CDR2 YYNGEE. This CDR3 is built from 15 residues.